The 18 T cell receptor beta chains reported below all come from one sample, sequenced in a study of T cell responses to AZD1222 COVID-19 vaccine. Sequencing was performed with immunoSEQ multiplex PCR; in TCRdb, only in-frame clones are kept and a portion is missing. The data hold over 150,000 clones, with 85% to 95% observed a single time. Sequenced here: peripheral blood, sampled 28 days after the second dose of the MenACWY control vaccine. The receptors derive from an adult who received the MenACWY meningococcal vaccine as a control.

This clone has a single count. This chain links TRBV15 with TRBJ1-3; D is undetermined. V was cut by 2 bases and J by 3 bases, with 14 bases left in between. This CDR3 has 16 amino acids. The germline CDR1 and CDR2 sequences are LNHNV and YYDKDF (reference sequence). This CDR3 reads CATSRRNSLGGNTIYF. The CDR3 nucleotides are TGTGCCACCAGCAGAAGAAACTCCCTAGGTGGAAACACCATATATTTT.

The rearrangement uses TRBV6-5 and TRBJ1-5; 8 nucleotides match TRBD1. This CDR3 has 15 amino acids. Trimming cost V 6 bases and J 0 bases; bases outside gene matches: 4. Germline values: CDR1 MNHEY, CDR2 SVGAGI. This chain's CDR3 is CASRADRVSNQPQHF. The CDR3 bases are TGTGCCAGCAGGGCGGACAGGGTTAGCAATCAGCCCCAGCATTTT.

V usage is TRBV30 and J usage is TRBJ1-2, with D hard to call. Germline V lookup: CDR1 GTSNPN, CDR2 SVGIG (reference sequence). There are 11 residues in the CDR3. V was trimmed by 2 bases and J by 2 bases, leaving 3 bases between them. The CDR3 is CAWSMNYGYTF. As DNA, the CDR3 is TGTGCCTGGAGTATGAACTATGGCTACACCTTC.

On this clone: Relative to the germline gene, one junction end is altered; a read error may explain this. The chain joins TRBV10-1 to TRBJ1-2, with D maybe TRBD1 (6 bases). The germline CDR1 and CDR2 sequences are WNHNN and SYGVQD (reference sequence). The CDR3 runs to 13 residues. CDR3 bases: TGCGCCAGCAGCGCACCGGGACAAACCTCCGTAGCCTTC. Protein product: CASSAPGQTSVAF.

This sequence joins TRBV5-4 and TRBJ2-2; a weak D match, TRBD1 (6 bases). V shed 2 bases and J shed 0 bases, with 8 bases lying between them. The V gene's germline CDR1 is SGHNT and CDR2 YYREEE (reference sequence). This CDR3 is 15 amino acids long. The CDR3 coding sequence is TGTGCCAGCAGCTTCGGGACACCGAACACCGGGGAGCTGTTTTTT. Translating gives CASSFGTPNTGELFF.

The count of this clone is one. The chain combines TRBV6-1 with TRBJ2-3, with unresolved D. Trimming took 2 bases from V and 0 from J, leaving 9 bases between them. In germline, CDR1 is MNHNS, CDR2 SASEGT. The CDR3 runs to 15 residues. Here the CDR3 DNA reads TGTGCCAGCAGTGAATCTCTACCTAGCACAGATACGCAGTATTTT. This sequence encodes CASSESLPSTDTQYF.

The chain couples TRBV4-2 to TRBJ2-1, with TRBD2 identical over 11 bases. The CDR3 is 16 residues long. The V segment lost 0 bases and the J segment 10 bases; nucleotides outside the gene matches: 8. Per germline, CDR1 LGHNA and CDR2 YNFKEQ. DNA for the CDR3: TGTGCCAGCAGCCAAGAAGGCACTAGCGGGAGAGGGGAGCAGTTCTTC. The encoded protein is CASSQEGTSGRGEQFF.

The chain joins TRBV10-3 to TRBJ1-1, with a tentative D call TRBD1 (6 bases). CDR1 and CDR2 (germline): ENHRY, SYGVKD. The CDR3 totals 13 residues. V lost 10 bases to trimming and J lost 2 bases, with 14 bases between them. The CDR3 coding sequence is TGTGCCACCCGGGGACAAATAAACACTGAAGCTTTCTTT. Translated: CATRGQINTEAFF.

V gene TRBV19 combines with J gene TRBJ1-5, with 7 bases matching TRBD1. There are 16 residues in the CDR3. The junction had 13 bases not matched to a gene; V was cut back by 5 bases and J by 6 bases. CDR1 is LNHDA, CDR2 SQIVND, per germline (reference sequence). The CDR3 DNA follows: TGTGCCAGTAGTTTGGGTCGGGGCAGGGGGGGTCAGCCCCAGCATTTT. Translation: CASSLGRGRGGQPQHF.

The CDR3 bases are TGTGCCTGGAGGTTCACAGGGAGAGATACGCAGTATTTT. Its translation is CAWRFTGRDTQYF. This chain uses TRBV30 with TRBJ2-3, with TRBD1 as a possible D gene (6 bases). Germline V gives CDR1 GTSNPN, CDR2 SVGIG (reference sequence). Between the trimmed V and J ends, which lost 3 bases and 5 bases, there was a span of 12 bases. This CDR3 region has 13 residues.

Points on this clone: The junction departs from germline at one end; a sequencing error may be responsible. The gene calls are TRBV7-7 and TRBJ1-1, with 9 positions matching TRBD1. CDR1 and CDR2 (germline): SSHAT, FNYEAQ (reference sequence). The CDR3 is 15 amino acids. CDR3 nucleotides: TGTGCTAGCAGCCCCGGGGACAGGGCGAACACTGAAGCTTTCTTT. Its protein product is CASSPGDRANTEAFF. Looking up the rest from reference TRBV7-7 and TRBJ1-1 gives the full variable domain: GAGVSQSPRYKVTKRGQDVTLRCDPISSHATLYWYQQALGQGPEFLTYFNYEAQPDKSGLPSDRFSAERPEGSISTLTIQRTEQRDSAMYRCASSPGDRANTEAFFGQGTRLTVV.

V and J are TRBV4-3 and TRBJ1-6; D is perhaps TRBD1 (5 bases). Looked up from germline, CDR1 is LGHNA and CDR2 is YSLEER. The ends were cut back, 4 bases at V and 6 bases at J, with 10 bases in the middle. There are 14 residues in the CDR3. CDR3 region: CASSLGTANSPLHF. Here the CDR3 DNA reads TGCGCCAGCAGCCTCGGGACGGCTAATTCACCCCTCCACTTT.

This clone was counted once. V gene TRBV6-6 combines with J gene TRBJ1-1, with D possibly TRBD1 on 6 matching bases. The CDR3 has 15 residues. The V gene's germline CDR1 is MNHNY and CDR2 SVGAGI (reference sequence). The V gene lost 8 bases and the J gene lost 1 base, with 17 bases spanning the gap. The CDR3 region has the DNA TGTGCCAGCTCGAGGTCTCAGGGGCCGAACACTGAAGCTTTCTTT. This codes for CASSRSQGPNTEAFF.

CDR3 in DNA: TGTGCCAGCAGCCCCCGGACAGGGGAGGCGAATTCACCCCTCCACTTT. This translates into CASSPRTGEANSPLHF. This chain uses TRBV9 with TRBJ1-6; 9 bases agree with TRBD1. The V segment lost 4 bases and the J segment 7 bases; nucleotides outside the gene matches: 9. Germline CDR1 and CDR2: SGDLS and YYNGEE. The CDR3 extends over 16 amino acids.

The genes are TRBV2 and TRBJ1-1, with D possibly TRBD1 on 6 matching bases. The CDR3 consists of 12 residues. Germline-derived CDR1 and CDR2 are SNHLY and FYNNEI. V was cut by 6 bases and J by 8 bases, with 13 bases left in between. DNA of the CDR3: TGTGCCAGCAGGAAAGAGGGGGGAGAAGCTTTCTTT. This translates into CASRKEGGEAFF.

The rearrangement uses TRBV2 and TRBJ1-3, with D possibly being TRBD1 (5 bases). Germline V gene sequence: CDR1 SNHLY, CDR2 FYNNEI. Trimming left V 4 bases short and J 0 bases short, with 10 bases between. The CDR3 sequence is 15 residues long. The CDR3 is CASSAQAISGNTIYF. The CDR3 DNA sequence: TGTGCCAGCAGTGCACAGGCTATCTCTGGAAACACCATATATTTT.

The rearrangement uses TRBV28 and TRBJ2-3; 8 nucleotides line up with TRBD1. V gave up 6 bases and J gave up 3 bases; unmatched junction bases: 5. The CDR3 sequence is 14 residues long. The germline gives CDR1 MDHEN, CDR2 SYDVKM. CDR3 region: CASSSGQGTDTQYF. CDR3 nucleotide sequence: TGTGCCAGCAGCTCTGGACAGGGAACAGATACGCAGTATTTT. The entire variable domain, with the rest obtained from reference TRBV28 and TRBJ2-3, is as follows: DVKVTQSSRYLVKRTGEKVFLECVQDMDHENMFWYRQDPGLGLRLIYFSYDVKMKEKGDIPEGYSVSREKKERFSLILESASTNQTSMYLCASSSGQGTDTQYFGPGTRLTVL.

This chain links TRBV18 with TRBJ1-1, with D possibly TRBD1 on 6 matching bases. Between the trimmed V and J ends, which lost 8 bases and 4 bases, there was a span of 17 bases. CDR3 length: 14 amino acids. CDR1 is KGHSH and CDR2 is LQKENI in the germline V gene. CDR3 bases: TGTGCCAGCCTCGAGGGGGTAGGGCCCACTGAAGCTTTCTTT. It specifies CASLEGVGPTEAFF.